This T cell receptor beta chain was sequenced in a study of T-cell reconstitution after alpha-beta-depleted transplantation in children. The study, taken as a whole, reports: In patients about two months after transplant, alpha-beta T cells reportedly arose from several hundred expanded graft clones.

This clonotype was counted a few times. The antigen is undetermined. The TCRbeta library incorporated unique molecular identifiers. TCRdb redid the calling of the PCR reads with MiXCR, one entry per CDR3 protein. Among about 250,000 distinct CDR3 sequences listed, 24% were seen once. The sample in question was PBMCs, mostly from graft donor cells, obtained 360 days after TCRalphabeta/CD19-depleted stem cell transplant. The sequence was collected from a female patient between 2 and 15 years old who had a stem cell transplant for congenital amegakaryocytic thrombocytopenia, so the T cells may come from the graft donor.

The CDR3 spells CSARVLEDVTRNEKLFF. The CDR3 DNA sequence: TGCAGTGCTAGAGTCCTAGAGGACGTCACTAGAAATGAAAAACTGTTTTTT. The genes are TRBV20-1 and TRBJ1-4, with unresolved D. From germline, CDR1 is DFQATT and CDR2 SNEGSKA (reference sequence). The length of the CDR3 is 17 residues. The V and J ends lost 1 base and 5 bases respectively, with 20 bases between them.